Below, one TCR beta chain is given with its context. Per the original data handling: Nucleated cell counts were estimated from reference gene primer amplification. Generated by immunoSEQ multiplex PCR, the TCRdb table keeps only in-frame clones and is missing some. The D gene and trimming were derived from the DNA, and the V and J assignments and clone size from that table. The repertoire holds about 520,000 clones, with roughly 88% as singletons. This sample stems from a study of blood T cell repertoires in COVID-19. Across the study: The origin of the acute and convalescent COVID-19 samples was the United States, Italy and Spain. PBMCs, B-cell-depleted T cells, or T cells were the source of the cDNA or gDNA that made up the material.

Germline values: CDR1 SGHNT, CDR2 YENEEA. The CDR3 spans 13 residues. Deletions cut 5 bases from V and 0 bases from J, with 7 bases between. Sequencing used peripheral blood. V is TRBV11-3 and J is TRBJ1-1; no definite D call. This sequence was found in a human donor in a cohort sampled during active COVID-19. DNA of the CDR3: TGTGCCAGCAGCGCCCAGTTGAACACTGAAGCTTTCTTT. Protein product: CASSAQLNTEAFF. The full variable domain, with the rest looked up from reference TRBV11-3 and TRBJ1-1, is EAGVVQSPRYKIIEKKQPVAFWCNPISGHNTLYWYLQNLGQGPELLIRYENEEAVDDSQLPKDRFSAERLKGVDSTLKIQPAELGDSAVYLCASSAQLNTEAFFGQGTRLTVV.